This TCR beta chain appears in the sequencing data of a study of prognosis after radiotherapy for stage I lung cancer. Study-level information: Non-small cell lung cancer patients were all deemed medically inoperable.

The authors amplified TCR beta CDR3 from genomic DNA using two-round multiplex PCR. Each TRBV and TRBJ gene had its own primer in the first PCR round. MiXCR, run by TCRdb on the multiplex PCR reads, gives a single entry per CDR3 protein. The sample lists 20,000 or so distinct CDR3 sequences, around 40% occurring once. Per germline, CDR1 SQVTM and CDR2 ANQGSEA. Germline trimming cut 7 bases from V and 4 bases from J; bases unmatched to any gene: 4. The CDR3 contains 12 residues. The sequence was obtained from a donor over 45 with non-small cell lung cancer. The sequencing used PBMCs, collected before or after stereotactic body radiation therapy (not recorded which). The chain carries TRBV29-1 and TRBJ2-5, with 9 bases aligning to TRBD2. CDR3 nucleotides: TGCAGCGGGACTAGCGTGGTAGAGACCCAGTACTTC. It yields the protein CSGTSVVETQYF.